The rows below give T cell receptor beta chains drawn from one sample of a study of cytomegalovirus exposure and HLA in healthy donors. Profiling relied on immunoSEQ multiplex PCR, and the TCRdb table lists in-frame clones only, not all of them. This sample has over 85,000 clones, with around four fifths found just once. The sequenced material came from PBMCs. Receptors originate from a man aged 40-49 years in good health and CMV-seronegative. The CDR3 runs from the conserved cysteine through the conserved F or W. The order of the fields is J gene, V gene, clone size, D gene, CDR3 protein, CDR3 DNA. The D gene is left open where the match is weak. Rows give clone size only sometimes, using once, few, many, or a class for an expanded clone.

J gene: TRBJ1-1
V gene: TRBV30
clone size: NA
D gene: NA
CDR3 protein: CAWSVTVTNTEAFF
CDR3 DNA: TGTGCCTGGAGTGTTACGGTAACGAACACTGAAGCTTTCTTT

J gene: TRBJ2-3
V gene: TRBV6-6
clone size: NA
D gene: NA
CDR3 protein: CASSPNRQSDTQYF
CDR3 DNA: TGTGCCAGCAGTCCTAACCGACAGTCAGATACGCAGTATTTT

J gene: TRBJ1-2
V gene: TRBV4-3
clone size: NA
D gene: NA
CDR3 protein: CASSHSEGGFGYTF
CDR3 DNA: TGCGCCAGCAGCCACTCTGAGGGGGGGTTTGGCTACACCTTC

J gene: TRBJ1-6
V gene: TRBV6-1
clone size: NA
D gene: TRBD1
CDR3 protein: CASSETGGDSPLHF
CDR3 DNA: TGTGCCAGCAGTGAGACAGGGGGCGATTCACCCCTCCACTTT

J gene: TRBJ1-1
V gene: TRBV5-1
clone size: NA
D gene: TRBD1
CDR3 protein: CASARTGASEAFF
CDR3 DNA: TGCGCCAGCGCACGGACAGGGGCCTCTGAAGCTTTCTTT

J gene: TRBJ2-3
V gene: TRBV7-8
clone size: NA
D gene: NA
CDR3 protein: CASSLLDFLTDTQYF
CDR3 DNA: TGTGCCAGCAGCCTACTAGACTTCCTCACAGATACGCAGTATTTT

J gene: TRBJ1-6
V gene: TRBV27
clone size: NA
D gene: TRBD1
CDR3 protein: CASSGTGPALSYNSPLHF
CDR3 DNA: TGTGCCAGCAGTGGGACAGGCCCCGCTTTGTCCTATAATTCACCCCTCCACTTT

J gene: TRBJ1-2
V gene: TRBV11-2
clone size: NA
D gene: NA
CDR3 protein: CASSLDLTGRGGYTF
CDR3 DNA: TGTGCCAGCAGCTTAGACTTGACGGGGAGAGGGGGCTACACCTTC

J gene: TRBJ1-1
V gene: TRBV6-4
clone size: NA
D gene: NA
CDR3 protein: CASSDVYGAFNTEAFF
CDR3 DNA: TGTGCCAGCAGTGATGTGTACGGAGCCTTTAACACTGAAGCTTTCTTT

J gene: TRBJ2-5
V gene: TRBV5-4
clone size: NA
D gene: TRBD1
CDR3 protein: CASSYSGTGGLAQYF
CDR3 DNA: TGTGCCAGCAGCTACTCCGGGACAGGGGGATTGGCCCAGTACTTC

J gene: TRBJ2-1
V gene: TRBV29-1
clone size: NA
D gene: NA
CDR3 protein: CSVDGLTGLFDNEQFF
CDR3 DNA: TGCAGCGTTGATGGGCTAACAGGGTTGTTCGACAATGAGCAGTTCTTC

J gene: TRBJ2-1
V gene: TRBV4-3
clone size: few
D gene: NA
CDR3 protein: CASSPQPDREYNEQFF
CDR3 DNA: TGCGCCAGCAGCCCACAGCCGGACAGAGAGTACAATGAGCAGTTCTTC

J gene: TRBJ1-2
V gene: TRBV5-4
clone size: NA
D gene: TRBD1
CDR3 protein: CASSLETGGGYGYTF
CDR3 DNA: TGTGCCAGCAGCTTGGAAACAGGGGGCGGGTATGGCTACACCTTC

J gene: TRBJ2-7
V gene: TRBV7-2
clone size: NA
D gene: TRBD2
CDR3 protein: CASSLQLAEDLGLDEQYF
CDR3 DNA: TGTGCCAGCAGCTTACAACTAGCGGAAGACCTGGGGCTGGACGAGCAGTACTTC

J gene: TRBJ2-1
V gene: TRBV7-9
clone size: NA
D gene: NA
CDR3 protein: CASSLSRSYNEQFF
CDR3 DNA: TGTGCCAGCAGCTTAAGCCGCTCCTACAATGAGCAGTTCTTC

J gene: TRBJ1-2
V gene: TRBV5-6
clone size: NA
D gene: NA
CDR3 protein: CASSLDGNYGYTF
CDR3 DNA: TGTGCCAGCAGCTTGGACGGGAACTATGGCTACACCTTC

J gene: TRBJ1-1
V gene: TRBV5-4
clone size: NA
D gene: NA
CDR3 protein: CASSLTGVNTEAFF
CDR3 DNA: TGTGCCAGCAGCTTGACGGGGGTGAACACTGAAGCTTTCTTT

J gene: TRBJ2-5
V gene: TRBV14
clone size: NA
D gene: TRBD2
CDR3 protein: CASSQGPGGETQYF
CDR3 DNA: TGTGCCAGCAGCCAAGGACCGGGAGGGGAGACCCAGTACTTC

J gene: TRBJ2-1
V gene: TRBV5-1
clone size: NA
D gene: NA
CDR3 protein: CASSSSGTPTGEQFF
CDR3 DNA: TGCGCCAGCAGCTCGTCCGGGACTCCCACGGGAGAGCAGTTCTTC

J gene: TRBJ2-3
V gene: TRBV30
clone size: NA
D gene: TRBD2
CDR3 protein: CAWIGGPSGGSDTQYF
CDR3 DNA: TGTGCCTGGATCGGTGGGCCTAGCGGGGGATCAGATACGCAGTATTTT

J gene: TRBJ2-2
V gene: TRBV30
clone size: NA
D gene: TRBD2
CDR3 protein: CAWSGGNVVTGELFF
CDR3 DNA: TGTGCCTGGAGCGGGGGGAACGTCGTCACCGGGGAGCTGTTTTTT

J gene: TRBJ1-1
V gene: TRBV6-5
clone size: once
D gene: NA
CDR3 protein: CASSGRGGVGTEAFF
CDR3 DNA: TGTGCCAGCAGTGGGAGGGGGGGGGTGGGCACTGAAGCTTTCTTT

J gene: TRBJ2-1
V gene: TRBV6-6
clone size: NA
D gene: TRBD2
CDR3 protein: CASRRAGGYNEQFF
CDR3 DNA: TGTGCCAGCAGACGAGCGGGGGGATACAATGAGCAGTTCTTC

J gene: TRBJ2-2
V gene: TRBV7-9
clone size: NA
D gene: TRBD1
CDR3 protein: CASSPRDSANTGELFF
CDR3 DNA: TGTGCCAGCAGCCCCCGGGACAGCGCGAACACCGGGGAGCTGTTTTTT

J gene: TRBJ1-5
V gene: TRBV30
clone size: NA
D gene: NA
CDR3 protein: CAWSVGIDQPQHF
CDR3 DNA: TGTGCCTGGAGTGTGGGCATTGATCAGCCCCAGCATTTT

J gene: TRBJ1-5
V gene: TRBV15
clone size: NA
D gene: NA
CDR3 protein: CATTSREEGQNQPQHF
CDR3 DNA: TGTGCCACTACCTCCCGGGAGGAGGGCCAAAATCAGCCCCAGCATTTT

J gene: TRBJ1-2
V gene: TRBV5-1
clone size: NA
D gene: NA
CDR3 protein: CASSLGVQGNYGYTF
CDR3 DNA: TGCGCCAGCAGCTTGGGGGTTCAGGGAAACTATGGCTACACCTTC

J gene: TRBJ2-3
V gene: TRBV7-9
clone size: NA
D gene: TRBD2
CDR3 protein: CASRAGGGTDTQYF
CDR3 DNA: TGTGCCAGCAGGGCCGGGGGGGGCACAGATACGCAGTATTTT

J gene: TRBJ1-2
V gene: TRBV6-4
clone size: once
D gene: NA
CDR3 protein: CASSPEAGEAYGYTF
CDR3 DNA: TGTGCCAGCAGTCCCGAGGCAGGGGAAGCCTATGGCTACACCTTC

J gene: TRBJ2-2
V gene: TRBV19
clone size: NA
D gene: NA
CDR3 protein: CASRLDTGELFF
CDR3 DNA: TGTGCCTCCAGGTTGGACACCGGGGAGCTGTTTTTT

J gene: TRBJ1-5
V gene: TRBV6-5
clone size: NA
D gene: TRBD1
CDR3 protein: CASSPPGQGNQPQHF
CDR3 DNA: TGTGCCAGCAGTCCCCCGGGACAGGGGAATCAGCCCCAGCATTTT

J gene: TRBJ1-6
V gene: TRBV19
clone size: few
D gene: TRBD1
CDR3 protein: CATKTGTGRPLHF
CDR3 DNA: TGTGCCACCAAAACGGGGACAGGAAGACCCCTCCACTTT

J gene: TRBJ2-3
V gene: TRBV6-6
clone size: NA
D gene: NA
CDR3 protein: CASRSGGADTQYF
CDR3 DNA: TGTGCCAGCAGATCCGGTGGTGCAGATACGCAGTATTTT

J gene: TRBJ2-6
V gene: TRBV6-5
clone size: NA
D gene: NA
CDR3 protein: CASRQAGANVLTF
CDR3 DNA: TGTGCCAGCAGGCAGGCTGGGGCCAACGTCCTGACTTTC

J gene: TRBJ1-1
V gene: TRBV7-3
clone size: NA
D gene: NA
CDR3 protein: CASSFSGQTNTEAFF
CDR3 DNA: TGTGCCAGCAGCTTTTCCGGACAGACTAACACTGAAGCTTTCTTT

J gene: TRBJ1-5
V gene: TRBV5-6
clone size: NA
D gene: NA
CDR3 protein: CASSLTGNNQPQHF
CDR3 DNA: TGTGCCAGCAGCTTGACAGGGAATAATCAGCCCCAGCATTTT

J gene: TRBJ2-3
V gene: TRBV5-1
clone size: once
D gene: NA
CDR3 protein: CASSLRGAGLGNTQYF
CDR3 DNA: TGCGCCAGCAGCTTGCGGGGGGCCGGGTTAGGAAATACGCAGTATTTT

J gene: TRBJ2-5
V gene: TRBV5-6
clone size: NA
D gene: NA
CDR3 protein: CASSLVAAWRETQYF
CDR3 DNA: TGTGCCAGCAGCTTGGTGGCAGCCTGGAGGGAGACCCAGTACTTC

J gene: TRBJ1-1
V gene: TRBV19
clone size: NA
D gene: NA
CDR3 protein: CASSYGGGTEAFF
CDR3 DNA: TGTGCCAGTAGTTACGGAGGCGGGACTGAAGCTTTCTTT

J gene: TRBJ1-4
V gene: TRBV7-9
clone size: NA
D gene: NA
CDR3 protein: CSSSLGFGEKKLFF
CDR3 DNA: TGTTCCAGCAGCTTAGGTTTCGGTGAGAAAAAACTGTTTTTT

J gene: TRBJ1-6
V gene: TRBV2
clone size: NA
D gene: NA
CDR3 protein: CASSLGGGRSPLHF
CDR3 DNA: TGTGCCAGCAGCCTTGGGGGGGGTCGCTCCCCCCTCCACTTT

J gene: TRBJ2-7
V gene: TRBV9
clone size: NA
D gene: NA
CDR3 protein: CASSVGPGDEQYF
CDR3 DNA: TGTGCCAGCAGCGTAGGGCCTGGAGACGAGCAGTACTTC

J gene: TRBJ1-4
V gene: TRBV7-9
clone size: NA
D gene: NA
CDR3 protein: CASSLGRGVNEKLFF
CDR3 DNA: TGTGCCAGCAGCTTAGGACGGGGGGTGAATGAAAAACTGTTTTTT

J gene: TRBJ1-2
V gene: TRBV10-1
clone size: NA
D gene: NA
CDR3 protein: CASIDPGDPLDYGYTF
CDR3 DNA: TGCGCCAGCATTGATCCAGGGGACCCCCTCGACTATGGCTACACCTTC

J gene: TRBJ1-4
V gene: TRBV5-4
clone size: NA
D gene: NA
CDR3 protein: CASSLARTNEKLFF
CDR3 DNA: TGTGCCAGCAGCTTGGCGCGTACTAATGAAAAACTGTTTTTT

J gene: TRBJ1-1
V gene: TRBV4-1
clone size: NA
D gene: NA
CDR3 protein: CASSRGQTNTEAFF
CDR3 DNA: TGCGCCAGCAGCCGAGGACAGACGAACACTGAGGCTTTCTTT

J gene: TRBJ1-2
V gene: TRBV29-1
clone size: NA
D gene: TRBD1
CDR3 protein: CSVEGGQGVEYGYTF
CDR3 DNA: TGCAGCGTTGAGGGTGGGCAGGGGGTTGAGTATGGCTACACCTTC

J gene: TRBJ2-7
V gene: TRBV5-1
clone size: few
D gene: TRBD1
CDR3 protein: CASSVSGTASYEQYF
CDR3 DNA: TGCGCCAGCAGCGTTTCCGGGACAGCGTCCTACGAGCAGTACTTC

J gene: TRBJ1-1
V gene: TRBV27
clone size: NA
D gene: TRBD1
CDR3 protein: CASTTGAEAFF
CDR3 DNA: TGTGCCAGCACGACAGGGGCTGAAGCTTTCTTT

J gene: TRBJ2-7
V gene: TRBV7-2
clone size: NA
D gene: TRBD2
CDR3 protein: CASSFGLAGVGWAYEQYF
CDR3 DNA: TGTGCCAGCAGTTTCGGACTAGCGGGTGTTGGATGGGCCTACGAGCAGTACTTC

J gene: TRBJ2-1
V gene: TRBV5-1
clone size: NA
D gene: TRBD2
CDR3 protein: CASSYPGLAARGNEQFF
CDR3 DNA: TGCGCCAGCAGCTACCCGGGACTAGCGGCTCGGGGAAATGAGCAGTTCTTC

J gene: TRBJ2-7
V gene: TRBV4-1
clone size: NA
D gene: NA
CDR3 protein: CASSQDGRDEQYF
CDR3 DNA: TGCGCCAGCAGCCAAGACGGCCGGGACGAGCAGTACTTC

J gene: TRBJ1-6
V gene: TRBV19
clone size: NA
D gene: TRBD1
CDR3 protein: CASSFRPGQGDSPLHF
CDR3 DNA: TGTGCCAGTAGTTTCCGTCCGGGACAGGGGGATTCACCCCTCCACTTT

J gene: TRBJ2-5
V gene: TRBV6-6
clone size: NA
D gene: TRBD1
CDR3 protein: CASSGRGQGVETQYF
CDR3 DNA: TGTGCCAGCAGTGGGCGAGGACAGGGGGTTGAGACCCAGTACTTC

J gene: TRBJ2-3
V gene: TRBV18
clone size: NA
D gene: TRBD2
CDR3 protein: CASPGTSGGRSTDTQYF
CDR3 DNA: TGTGCCAGCCCTGGGACTAGCGGGGGCAGAAGCACAGATACGCAGTATTTT

J gene: TRBJ1-1
V gene: TRBV7-9
clone size: NA
D gene: TRBD1
CDR3 protein: CASSPQGPNTEAFF
CDR3 DNA: TGTGCCAGCAGCCCACAGGGGCCGAACACTGAAGCTTTCTTT

J gene: TRBJ2-3
V gene: TRBV5-1
clone size: few
D gene: NA
CDR3 protein: CASSLGLDTDTQYF
CDR3 DNA: TGCGCCAGCAGCTTGGGACTAGACACAGATACGCAGTATTTT

J gene: TRBJ2-7
V gene: TRBV9
clone size: NA
D gene: NA
CDR3 protein: CASSVDSGLPLYEQYF
CDR3 DNA: TGTGCCAGCAGCGTAGACAGCGGCCTACCCCTCTACGAGCAGTACTTC